This TCR beta chain originates from a study of shared clonotypes between healthy human individuals. J lost 7 bases, V lost 4 bases, and 10 bases had no gene match. Germline-derived CDR1 and CDR2 are SNHLY and FYNNEI. CDR3 length: 16 residues. Regarding the study as a whole: The sharing of approximately 5.1% of naive CD4 clonotypes was seen across several donors. Only blood was sampled, and tissue TCR repertoires likely differ from blood ones.

Deep level was the assay's run setting. As originally analysed: As immunoSEQ supplied junction-only sequences (without quality scores), filtering differed. Produced via immunoSEQ multiplex PCR; TCRdb's table is partial and in-frame only. The DNA was the basis for D and trimming; V, J and clone size are from that table. Among over 700,000 clones, about two thirds were seen once, and the ten largest hold approximately 2%. Turning to this clone: Its matching antigen is unknown.

The V and J genes are TRBV2 and TRBJ2-2; 9 nucleotides align to TRBD1. The specimen sequenced was memory CD4+ T cells sorted from blood. Subset meaning: CD45RA-negative fraction. The sequence was obtained from a woman younger than 45 in good health. The CDR3 region has the DNA TGTGCCAGCAGTGCCAGGTCCGGGACAGGGCTCGGGGAGCTGTTTTTT. Its translation: CASSARSGTGLGELFF.